The clone carrying this TCR beta chain was seen only a few times. Its antigen is currently unknown. A multiplex PCR was run with 60 Vbeta primers and 13 Jbeta primers. Only in-frame clones appear in the TCRdb table, and some are missing; sequencing was by immunoSEQ multiplex PCR. The sample consists of more than 80,000 clones, 55% to 70% of them appearing once. The data are from a study of cytomegalovirus exposure and HLA in healthy donors. Study-wide results and limits: Common viral pathogens were later found to be apparently linked to several of the most significant clusters. As a later analysis showed, a missense DCLRE1C variant was linked to trimming of TCR beta V- and J-genes.

V was trimmed by 5 bases and J by 2 bases, leaving 9 bases between them. The CDR3 loop spans 12 amino acids. Germline CDR1 GTSNPN, CDR2 SVGIG (reference sequence). The TCR sequence derives from a middle-aged woman in good health and CMV-seropositive. V gene TRBV30 combines with J gene TRBJ1-1; maybe TRBD1 (6 bases). The sample consisted of PBMCs. DNA of the CDR3: TGTGCCTGGGGACAGTTAAACACTGAAGCTTTCTTT. As protein: CAWGQLNTEAFF.